Below, 26 T cell receptor beta chains from the same sample are listed, as sequenced in a study of post-analysis software for immune sequencing data. Study results and limitations: TRBV5-6, TRBV5-1 and TRBV20-1 belonged to a set of a handful of TRBV segments that were more frequent in patients than controls.

The authors incorporated unique molecular identifiers into the TCR beta cDNA libraries. TCRdb ran MiXCR on the PCR reads and lists one entry per CDR3 protein. The profile shows more than 500,000 distinct CDR3 sequences, 30% to 40% of them singletons. These receptors have no identified antigens. The sample was blood. Receptors originate from a girl aged 2-17 years with multiple sclerosis.

The chain has TRBV28 and TRBJ1-2; 9 bases fit TRBD1. Germline CDR1 reads MDHEN; CDR2 reads SYDVKM. The J segment lost 6 bases and the V segment lost 3 bases, leaving 8 bases of the junction unmatched. The CDR3 has 15 residues. The CDR3 DNA reads as TGTGCCAGCAGTTTGCCCGGGACAGGGCGCCATGGCTACACCTTC. Encoded protein: CASSLPGTGRHGYTF.

This clonotype was counted a few times. This chain joins TRBV14 and TRBJ2-1; TRBD1 is a possible D gene (5 bases). Germline V gene data show CDR1 as SGHDN and CDR2 as FVKESK. Trimming stripped 4 bases from V and 0 bases from J, with 10 bases between. This CDR3 is built from 15 residues. CDR3 sequence: CASSRLRDSYNEQFF. CDR3 nucleotide sequence: TGTGCCAGCAGCCGACTCAGGGACTCCTACAATGAGCAGTTCTTC. Combining the CDR3 with reference TRBV14 and TRBJ2-1 gives the whole variable domain EAGVTQFPSHSVIEKGQTVTLRCDPISGHDNLYWYRRVMGKEIKFLLHFVKESKQDESGMPNNRFLAERTGGTYSTLKVQPAELEDSGVYFCASSRLRDSYNEQFFGPGTRLTVL.

The chain uses TRBV11-2 and TRBJ2-1; no clear D gene. V gave up 5 bases and J gave up 0 bases, with 5 bases separating them. The CDR3 contains 13 residues. CDR1 is SGHAT, CDR2 FQNNGV, per germline. The CDR3 DNA sequence: TGTGCCAGCAGCATTAGCTCCTACAATGAGCAGTTCTTC. As protein: CASSISSYNEQFF.

The CDR3 coding sequence is TGTGCCAGCAGGGCAGAGGTGGGACAGGAGAACACAGATACGCAGTATTTT. Residues: CASRAEVGQENTDTQYF. The V and J genes are TRBV12-3 or TRBV12-4 and TRBJ2-3, with 8 nucleotides matching TRBD1. Trimming at V came to 6 bases and at J to 2 bases, leaving 13 bases not matched to a gene. The CDR3 is made up of 17 amino acids.

The table lists this clonotype with many counts. In DNA form, the CDR3 reads TGCGCCAGCAGCCACCCCGACACGTCCTACAATGAGCAGTTCTTC. Protein sequence: CASSHPDTSYNEQFF. The chain has TRBV5-1 and TRBJ2-1, with D unresolved. Germline assignment: CDR1 SGHRS and CDR2 YFSETQ. The CDR3 has 15 amino acids. Trimming shortened V by 4 bases and J by 1 base, and 12 bases separated the two germline ends.

This clonotype was seen only a few times. The gene calls are TRBV4-2 and TRBJ2-7, with D unclear. The CDR3 is 15 residues long. V lost 8 bases and J lost 0, with 17 bases in between. Germline V gene sequence: CDR1 LGHNA, CDR2 YNFKEQ. The CDR3 loop is CASVKTASYSYEQYF. DNA of the CDR3: TGTGCCAGCGTAAAAACCGCCAGTTACTCCTACGAGCAGTACTTC.

The CDR3 sequence: CASSLPGTGTYGYTF. In DNA, the CDR3 is TGTGCCAGCAGCTTGCCGGGGACAGGGACCTATGGCTACACCTTC. The gene calls are TRBV7-9 and TRBJ1-2; TRBD1 matches 9 bases. The CDR3 runs to 15 residues. The junction had 6 bases not matched to a gene; V was cut back by 3 bases and J by 4 bases. Per germline, CDR1 SEHNR and CDR2 FQNEAQ (reference sequence).

The chain has TRBV5-1 and TRBJ2-7; 9 nucleotides line up with TRBD1. Germline V gene lookup returns CDR1 SGHRS and CDR2 YFSETQ. After removal of 6 bases from V and 2 bases from J, the junction contained 6 bases not matched to a gene. The CDR3 runs 14 residues. Here the CDR3 reads CASTQTGGAYEQYF. The CDR3 DNA sequence: TGCGCCAGCACTCAGACAGGGGGAGCCTACGAGCAGTACTTC.

This clonotype showed up just a few times. V usage is TRBV7-2 and J usage is TRBJ1-4; TRBD1 matches 7 bases. There are 17 residues in the CDR3. Germline lookup yields CDR1 SGHTA and CDR2 FQGNSA. Trimming cost V 1 base and J 7 bases; bases outside gene matches: 12. The CDR3 bases are TGTGCCAGCAGCTTAGAGAGGCGGGACAGCGCGGCTGAAAAACTGTTTTTT. Translating it yields CASSLERRDSAAEKLFF.

The gene calls are TRBV9 and TRBJ2-3; 8 bases agree with TRBD1. Looked up from germline, CDR1 is SGDLS and CDR2 is YYNGEE. With V trimmed by 7 bases and J by 4 bases, 11 bases remained unmatched. The CDR3 length is 15 residues. The CDR3 DNA follows: TGTGCCAGCTCCCGGACAGGGTCGTTGCCAGATACGCAGTATTTT. Translation gives CASSRTGSLPDTQYF. Full variable domain (rest looked up from reference TRBV9 and TRBJ2-3): DSGVTQTPKHLITATGQRVTLRCSPRSGDLSVYWYQQSLDQGLQFLIQYYNGEERAKGNILERFSAQQFPDLHSELNLSSLELGDSALYFCASSRTGSLPDTQYFGPGTRLTVL.

The rearrangement joins TRBV7-9 to TRBJ2-7; D gene unclear. Germline-derived CDR1 and CDR2 are SEHNR and FQNEAQ (reference sequence). V dropped 1 base and J dropped 5 bases, with 9 bases sitting between them. This CDR3 has 13 amino acids. CDR3 region: CASSLGVSNEQYF. The CDR3 DNA sequence: TGTGCCAGCAGCTTAGGAGTCAGCAACGAGCAGTACTTC.

The chain links TRBV6-5 to TRBJ2-7, with TRBD1 as a possible D gene (6 bases). Germline lookup yields CDR1 MNHEY and CDR2 SVGAGI. Deletions cut 0 bases from V and 7 bases from J, with 19 bases between. The CDR3 has 16 residues. The CDR3 nucleotides read TGTGCCAGCAGTTACTCGAGCGTCTACAGGGTTGGGGAGCAGTACTTC. This translates into CASSYSSVYRVGEQYF.

The chain is built from TRBV12-3 or TRBV12-4 and TRBJ2-2; 9 bases line up with TRBD1. The CDR3 runs 18 residues. The ends lost 1 base at V and 5 bases at J; junction bases unmatched: 11. In nucleotides, the CDR3 is TGTGCCAGCAGTTTAGGTCTGGGTTGGACAGGGGCGACCGGGGAGCTGTTTTTT. Its translation: CASSLGLGWTGATGELFF.

V usage is TRBV20-1 and J usage is TRBJ1-1; tentative D call: TRBD1 (5 bases). The CDR3 contains 13 residues. V gave up 5 bases and J gave up 0 bases, with 10 bases separating them. CDR1 and CDR2 from the germline V gene are DFQATT and SNEGSKA (reference sequence). The CDR3 bases are TGCAGTGCTCAGACAGACCTGAACACTGAAGCTTTCTTT. Translation: CSAQTDLNTEAFF.

The chain carries TRBV7-4 and TRBJ1-1; 11 bases map to TRBD1. Germline-derived CDR1 and CDR2 are SGHVT and SQSDAQ. The CDR3 consists of 15 residues. V was clipped by 0 bases and J by 11 bases; unmatched bases: 8. The DNA for the CDR3 is TGTGCCAGCAGCTTAGCGGGGACAGGGGGACAAGACGCTTTCTTT. Translated: CASSLAGTGGQDAFF.

This clonotype was found a few times. The chain uses TRBV11-2 and TRBJ2-5, with D perhaps matching TRBD2 (6 bases). V gave up 5 bases and J gave up 3 bases, with 16 bases separating them. Germline CDR1 SGHAT, CDR2 FQNNGV. This CDR3 comprises 15 residues. The CDR3 nucleotides read TGTGCCAGCAGCACCCGGGACTTCGGGGAAGAGACCCAGTACTTC. This gives the protein CASSTRDFGEETQYF.

Comment on this clonotype: One end of the junction varies from germline; a read error may be responsible. V is TRBV20-1 and J is TRBJ2-5, with TRBD2 identical over 7 bases. This CDR3 is built from 15 residues. Germline lookup yields CDR1 DFQATT and CDR2 SNEGSKA (reference sequence). The CDR3, as DNA: TGCAGTGCTAGTCCACCCAGCGGGGCACAAGACACCCAGTACTTC. It translates to CSASPPSGAQDTQYF.

The sample holds a few counts of this clonotype. V gene TRBV6-6 combines with J gene TRBJ2-5; D might be TRBD2 (5 bases). The CDR3 is made up of 15 amino acids. Germline CDR1 and CDR2: MNHNY and SVGAGI (reference sequence). Between the trimmed V and J ends, which lost 4 bases and 5 bases, there was a span of 17 bases. The CDR3 protein is CASSSAGGIKETQYF. The CDR3 nucleotides read TGTGCCAGCAGTTCTGCGGGTGGGATAAAGGAGACCCAGTACTTC.

The table lists this clonotype with a few counts. V usage is TRBV19 and J usage is TRBJ1-1, with 7 bases matching TRBD1. Germline loops: CDR1 LNHDA, CDR2 SQIVND (reference sequence). The V gene end was trimmed by 3 bases and the J gene end by 0 bases; junction bases not matched to a gene: 7. CDR3 length equals 16 residues. CDR3 in amino acids: CASSMETGRVNTEAFF. The CDR3 DNA is TGTGCCAGTAGTATGGAGACAGGGAGAGTGAACACTGAAGCTTTCTTT.

The sample holds a few counts of this clonotype. The chain links TRBV7-9 to TRBJ2-6; 9 bases fit TRBD1. Germline lookup yields CDR1 SEHNR and CDR2 FQNEAQ (reference sequence). This CDR3 spans 14 amino acids. The junction had 8 bases not matched to a gene; V was cut back by 5 bases and J by 12 bases. The CDR3 nucleotides read TGTGCCAGCAGCCCTGGGGACAGGGTGCCCGTCCTGACTTTC. Translated, it gives CASSPGDRVPVLTF.

This clonotype was counted a few times. This chain joins TRBV6-5 and TRBJ1-1, with D unresolved. The CDR3 is made up of 14 amino acids. CDR1 is MNHEY and CDR2 is SVGAGI in the germline V gene. V lost 2 bases and J lost 2, with 9 bases in between. The CDR3 bases are TGTGCCAGCAGTTACCGAGACACTAACACTGAAGCTTTCTTT. The encoded protein is CASSYRDTNTEAFF.

The rearrangement joins TRBV20-1 to TRBJ1-1, with TRBD1 matching 7 bases. This CDR3 contains 14 residues. Trimming took 3 bases from V and 5 from J; bases not matched to a gene: 9. Germline loops: CDR1 DFQATT, CDR2 SNEGSKA (reference sequence). In DNA form, the CDR3 reads TGCAGTGCTAGCTCCGGGACAGTGGCGACTGAAGCTTTCTTT. Amino acid sequence: CSASSGTVATEAFF.

This clonotype was seen only a few times. The CDR3, as DNA: TGTGCCAGCACCCAAAGCGGTTTCTCTGGGGCCAACGTCCTGACTTTC. Amino acid sequence: CASTQSGFSGANVLTF. This chain uses TRBV2 with TRBJ2-6, with D possibly matching TRBD2 (5 bases). Germline CDR1 is SNHLY and CDR2 is FYNNEI. V was shortened by 7 bases and J by 0 bases, with 13 bases between the two germline ends. The CDR3 has 16 residues.

The CDR3 reads CASSQGQGGGTDTQYF. The CDR3 DNA follows: TGTGCCAGCAGCCAAGGACAGGGGGGCGGCACAGATACGCAGTATTTT. The rearrangement links TRBV4-2 to TRBJ2-3; 9 bases line up with TRBD1. The V and J ends lost 1 base and 1 base, in that order; junction bases with no gene match: 3. Germline values: CDR1 LGHNA, CDR2 YNFKEQ. The length of the CDR3 is 16 residues.

This clonotype turned up a few times. The chain joins TRBV7-2 to TRBJ2-5; no definite D call. Between the trimmed V and J ends, which lost 1 base and 5 bases, there was a span of 8 bases. Germline V lookup: CDR1 SGHTA, CDR2 FQGNSA. This CDR3 region has 13 residues. CDR3 sequence reads: CASSLDPEETQYF. CDR3 DNA: TGTGCCAGCAGCTTAGACCCGGAGGAGACCCAGTACTTC.

V is TRBV4-1 and J is TRBJ1-5; 7 bases are shared with TRBD1. The CDR3 covers 15 residues. The V gene's germline CDR1 is MGHRA and CDR2 YSYEKL. Losses at the gene ends were 1 base for V and 3 bases for J; bases not matched to a gene: 3. In DNA form, the CDR3 reads TGCGCCAGCAGCCAAGCGGGACAGCCCAATCAGCCCCAGCATTTT. It specifies CASSQAGQPNQPQHF.